Listed below are T cell receptor beta chains from one sample, sequenced in a study of OX40 agonist ivuxolimab in advanced cancers. Profiling relied on immunoSEQ multiplex PCR, and the TCRdb table lists in-frame clones only, not all of them. The profile shows approximately 45,000 clones, approximately 80% of them singletons. Sequences were derived from CD4+ or CD8+ T cells sorted from blood, sampled in a trial of the OX40 agonist ivuxolimab. These TCRs come from an adult with an advanced solid tumor such as melanoma, head and neck, liver or kidney cancer. Each CDR3 is given with its conserved first and last residue. D genes are given only for firm matches. Clone sizes are given selectively: once, few, many, or a class where the clone is expanded.

V	size	length	J	D	DNA	CDR3
TRBV7-2	NA	14	TRBJ2-1	NA	TGTGCCAGCAGCTTACTAGGGCCTTCGGATGAGCAGTTCTTC	CASSLLGPSDEQFF
TRBV5-6	NA	16	TRBJ2-2	TRBD1	TGTGCCAGCAGCCATCCGGGACAGGGACGAACCGGGGAGCTGTTTTTT	CASSHPGQGRTGELFF
TRBV19	NA	15	TRBJ2-4	TRBD1	TGTGCCAGTAGTATAGGTTGGACAGGGGTTGACATTCAGTACTTC	CASSIGWTGVDIQYF
TRBV11-2	NA	14	TRBJ2-5	NA	TGTGCCAGCAGCACAGGGGCGGGGCAAGAGACCCAGTACTTC	CASSTGAGQETQYF
TRBV2	NA	15	TRBJ2-4	TRBD1	TGTGCCAGCAGCATTGACAGGGGAAGCGAAAACATTCAGTACTTC	CASSIDRGSENIQYF
TRBV4-1	NA	15	TRBJ1-5	NA	TGCGCCAGCAGCCAAGGGGGGAGCGACAATCAGCCCCAGCATTTT	CASSQGGSDNQPQHF
TRBV6-5	NA	14	TRBJ2-7	NA	TGTGCCAGCAGTTACTCATGGGGCTCCAACGAGCAGTACTTC	CASSYSWGSNEQYF
TRBV6-6	once	14	TRBJ1-2	NA	TGTGCCAGCGGTTATAGTGGGACGCTTCATGGCTACACCTTC	CASGYSGTLHGYTF
TRBV9	NA	16	TRBJ1-1	NA	TGTGCCAGCAGCGTAGGTAGTAATTGGGGGGGCACTGAAGCTTTCTTT	CASSVGSNWGGTEAFF
TRBV15	NA	15	TRBJ2-3	TRBD1	TGTGCCACCAGCAGAGATCACAGGGGAGCAGATACGCAGTATTTT	CATSRDHRGADTQYF
TRBV6-1	NA	15	TRBJ2-7	TRBD1	TGTGCCAGCAGCAAGGGACAGGGTCGAGCCTACGAGCAGTACTTC	CASSKGQGRAYEQYF
TRBV5-6	NA	13	TRBJ1-5	NA	TGTGCCAGCAGCCGGACAAGAAATCAGCCCCAGCATTTT	CASSRTRNQPQHF
TRBV11-3	NA	13	TRBJ2-7	NA	TGTGCCAGCAGCTTAGAAGGGTCCTACGAGCAGTACTTC	CASSLEGSYEQYF
TRBV25-1	NA	16	TRBJ2-3	TRBD2	TGTGCCAGCAGTGTAGCGGGGGGCCCTCAGGGAGATACGCAGTATTTT	CASSVAGGPQGDTQYF
TRBV5-4	NA	15	TRBJ2-5	TRBD1	TGTGCCAGCAGCTTGGGAGACAGGGCGATGGAGACCCAGTACTTC	CASSLGDRAMETQYF
TRBV19	NA	13	TRBJ1-2	TRBD1	TGTGCCAGTACTCCGGACAGGGTCATTGGCTACACCTTC	CASTPDRVIGYTF
TRBV9	NA	14	TRBJ1-6	NA	TGTGCCAGCAGCGTAGGCCAGGATAATTCACCCCTCCACTTT	CASSVGQDNSPLHF
TRBV2	few	15	TRBJ2-1	TRBD1	TGTGCCAGCAGTCGGGGACAGGGTTCCCCCAATGAGCAGTTCTTC	CASSRGQGSPNEQFF
TRBV4-1	NA	16	TRBJ1-2	TRBD1	TGCGCCAGCAGCCAGTTCAAGGACAGGGCCAACTATGGCTACACCTTC	CASSQFKDRANYGYTF
TRBV5-1	NA	14	TRBJ1-1	TRBD1	TGCGCCAGCAGCGCCGGGACAGGGGGCACTGAAGCTTTCTTT	CASSAGTGGTEAFF
TRBV4-1	few	19	TRBJ2-3	TRBD2	TGCGCCAGCAGCCAAGGTCTGGCGTTGACTAGCGGGAGCACAGATACGCAGTATTTT	CASSQGLALTSGSTDTQYF
TRBV28	NA	11	TRBJ2-1	NA	TGTGCCAGCAGTTTACGAAATGAGCAGTTCTTC	CASSLRNEQFF
TRBV1	NA	14	TRBJ1-1	NA	TGCACCAGCAGCCAAGGGGACGGCGACACTGAAGCTTTCTTT	CTSSQGDGDTEAFF
TRBV6-6	NA	14	TRBJ2-7	TRBD1	TGTGCCAGCAGGACGACAGGGAGCTCCTACGAGCAGTACTTC	CASRTTGSSYEQYF
TRBV15	NA	14	TRBJ2-7	NA	TGTGCCACCAGCAGACTGGGCAGTCCGGGCGAGCAGTACTTC	CATSRLGSPGEQYF
TRBV5-3	NA	15	TRBJ2-7	NA	TGTGCCAGAAGCTGGGTAGACCGAGGCTGGGACGAGCAGTACTTC	CARSWVDRGWDEQYF
TRBV5-1	NA	15	TRBJ2-1	TRBD2	TGCGCCAGCGCTAAAGGGCGGGGGGCTTACAATGAGCAGTTCTTC	CASAKGRGAYNEQFF
TRBV5-1	NA	15	TRBJ1-4	TRBD1	TGCGCCAGCTACTCGAGGGACAGGGCTGGGGAAAAACTGTTTTTT	CASYSRDRAGEKLFF
TRBV6-6	NA	13	TRBJ2-2	NA	TGTGCCAGCCTAACAAGGCAGGGCGGGGAGCTGTTTTTT	CASLTRQGGELFF
TRBV28	NA	14	TRBJ1-5	NA	TGTGCCAGCAGTTTACAAGGGGGCAATCAGCCCCAGCATTTT	CASSLQGGNQPQHF
TRBV19	once	16	TRBJ1-4	NA	TGTGCCAGTAGTATATCAGTCTTGGCAACTAATGAAAAACTGTTTTTT	CASSISVLATNEKLFF
TRBV6-5	once	12	TRBJ2-5	NA	TGTGCCAGCAGCCCATCCGGTGGTACCCAGTACTTC	CASSPSGGTQYF
TRBV7-9	NA	11	TRBJ2-3	NA	TGTGCCAGCAGCCCCACAGATACGCAGTATTTT	CASSPTDTQYF
TRBV7-2	NA	15	TRBJ2-3	NA	TGTGCCAGCAGCTTAGTCGCTAAATACACAGATACGCAGTATTTT	CASSLVAKYTDTQYF
TRBV10-3	few	14	TRBJ2-7	NA	TGTGCCATCAGAGGGACAGCGGGGACCTACGAGCAGTACTTC	CAIRGTAGTYEQYF
TRBV28	NA	13	TRBJ2-3	NA	TGTGCCAGCAGGGGCCCGCTGGCGGATACGCAGTATTTT	CASRGPLADTQYF
TRBV6-5	few	14	TRBJ2-1	TRBD1	TGTGCCAGCAGGGAGCTGGGACAGAGGAATAAGCAGTTCTTC	CASRELGQRNKQFF
TRBV5-6	NA	13	TRBJ1-1	NA	TGTGCCAGCAGCTGGGGGGCGGTAACTGAAGCTTTCTTT	CASSWGAVTEAFF
TRBV5-6	medium-sized	14	TRBJ1-2	NA	TGTGCCAGCAGCTTACGTCGCAGGGGAAGTGGCTACACCTTC	CASSLRRRGSGYTF
TRBV6-1	once	15	TRBJ2-1	TRBD2	TGTGCCAGCAGTGTAGGTGCGGGAGGGCCGTTTGAGCAGTTCTTC	CASSVGAGGPFEQFF
TRBV11-2	NA	14	TRBJ1-4	NA	TGTGCCAGCAGCTCCGATGGAACTAATGAAAAACTGTTTTTT	CASSSDGTNEKLFF
TRBV4-1	NA	13	TRBJ2-5	NA	TGCGCCAGCAGCCAAGTATTTTCGGAGACCCAGTACTTC	CASSQVFSETQYF
TRBV29-1	few	13	TRBJ1-1	NA	TGCAGCGTCCCTACCTTGGTGGGTGGGGAAGCTTTCTTT	CSVPTLVGGEAFF
TRBV10-1	NA	17	TRBJ2-3	NA	TGCGCCAGCAGTTTGGGCCCAGGGGGGGCGGCTATGGATACGCAGTATTTT	CASSLGPGGAAMDTQYF
TRBV15	NA	17	TRBJ2-3	TRBD2	TGTGCCACCAGCGTAAGCAGGACTAGCGGACGCACAGATACGCAGTATTTT	CATSVSRTSGRTDTQYF
TRBV19	NA	15	TRBJ1-1	NA	TGTGCCACCCGACCGAGGGAGGTGTATCCCACTGAAGCTTTCTTT	CATRPREVYPTEAFF
TRBV19	once	13	TRBJ1-2	TRBD1	TGTGCCAGTAGTCGGGACAGGGGCTATGGCTACACCTTC	CASSRDRGYGYTF
TRBV5-1	NA	15	TRBJ2-5	NA	TGCGCCAGCAGCCCCTGGGGGGTTGGGCAAGAGACCCAGTACTTC	CASSPWGVGQETQYF
TRBV29-1	NA	12	TRBJ1-2	TRBD1	TGCAGCTCCCGGGGGGACAGGGACGGCTACACCTTC	CSSRGDRDGYTF
TRBV19	NA	16	TRBJ1-5	NA	TGTGCCAGTATTAGAGGGGGAACAGGGACCAATCAGCCCCAGCATTTT	CASIRGGTGTNQPQHF
TRBV5-4	NA	14	TRBJ1-1	NA	TGTGCCAGCAGCTCCCAGGGTGAGGGGACTGAAGCTTTCTTT	CASSSQGEGTEAFF
TRBV4-2	NA	19	TRBJ1-3	NA	TGTGCCAGCAGCCAAGATCTCCTCGGAGGGATTGGGTCTGGAAACACCATATATTTT	CASSQDLLGGIGSGNTIYF
TRBV19	NA	18	TRBJ2-6	TRBD1	TGTGCCAGTAGTATCCAGACAGGGTCTGGGAAAGGGGCCAACGTCCTGACTTTC	CASSIQTGSGKGANVLTF